This T cell receptor (beta chain) was captured by sequencing in a study of cytomegalovirus exposure and HLA in healthy donors. Study conclusions and caveats: HLA alleles showed associations with 15,000 to 20,000 TCR beta sequences in a later analysis, at a 0.05 false discovery rate.

This PCR relied on a set of 60 Vbeta primers and 13 Jbeta primers. The method was immunoSEQ multiplex PCR; TCRdb's version includes in-frame clones alone and lacks a portion of them. The table records around 130,000 clones, over 70% of them present only once. This clone has only a few counts. Antigen: not known. The CDR3 is 15 residues long. Germline CDR1 reads SNHLY; CDR2 reads FYNNEI. The ends lost 3 bases at V and 2 bases at J; junction bases unmatched: 3. Sequencing used PBMCs. The V and J genes are TRBV2 and TRBJ2-2, with 7 positions matching TRBD1. The clonotype was recovered from a woman aged 40 to 55 in good health and CMV-seropositive. For the CDR3, the DNA is TGTGCCAGCAGTGAGACAGGGCGAAACACCGGGGAGCTGTTTTTT. This gives the protein CASSETGRNTGELFF. The whole variable domain, remainder taken from reference TRBV2 and TRBJ2-2, is EPEVTQTPSHQVTQMGQEVILRCVPISNHLYFYWYRQILGQKVEFLVSFYNNEISEKSEIFDDQFSVERPDGSNFTLKIRSTKLEDSAMYFCASSETGRNTGELFFGEGSRLTVL.